One T cell receptor beta chain is described in this entry. What it binds is unknown. Germline CDR1 reads SGHTA; CDR2 reads FQGNSA. V shed 5 bases, J shed 5 bases, and the junction held 5 bases outside the gene matches. This CDR3 spans 15 amino acids. In making TCR cDNA, 5'RACE template switching added a universal primer site and UMIs to it. TCRdb fed the 5' RACE reads into MiXCR, producing one record per CDR3 protein. The sample includes 150,000 to 200,000 distinct CDR3 sequences, approximately 9.9% of them seen just once. This sample was included in a study of T cells after yellow fever vaccination. Findings and limits, study-wide: Reappearance after the booster was observed for most primary-vaccination clones (about 97% CD4, over 75% CD8). Weaker, the secondary response peaked sooner, at day 5 versus 15.

This TCR was recovered from a man younger than 30 who received the YFV17D yellow fever vaccine. Sample: CD8+ T cells sorted from PBMCs, taken 45 days after the yellow fever booster vaccination. The V gene is TRBV7-2, the J gene TRBJ2-5; 13 nucleotides match TRBD2. CDR3 loop: CASSLLAGGPETQYF. DNA of the CDR3: TGTGCCAGCAGCCTACTAGCGGGGGGGCCTGAGACCCAGTACTTC.